The entry that follows covers one T cell receptor (beta chain) sequence. The clone's antigen remains unknown. No base quality information exists; no much larger clone differs at one position. The sample is drawn from a study of shared clonotypes between healthy human individuals (dated by TCRdb to 2020 to 2021). A note on the overall study: The cohort comprised a couple of women and a few men aged 18 to 49 years. For each donor, three plates each were used for CD4 naive and CD4 memory, two plates were used for CD8 naive, and one plate was used for CD8 memory. To estimate repertoire size and how much clonotypes are shared between individuals, the study performed deep sequencing of blood TCR repertoires from roughly five healthy adults. To increase sequencing depth and limit assay-specific biases, TCR repertoire library preparation and sequencing were carried out by different laboratories using diverse techniques. Leukapheresis yielded between about 0.85 and 9 billion PBMCs per donor. The investigation overall reported the following: Naive subsets generally had larger estimated clonotype richness than memory subsets did. Because the study included a small number of donors, the genetic and exposure-history diversity represented was limited. Approximately 5% of naive CD4, 3% to 4% of naive CD8, roughly 2.5% of memory CD4, and about 0.4% of memory CD8 clonotypes were shared across several donors. Sampling was limited to blood, and TCR repertoires in tissue likely differ from TCR repertoires in blood. Clonotypes shared by all four sorted-subset donors showed higher generation probabilities than non-shared clonotypes. Rarefaction of sorted-subset datasets indicated incomplete sequencing despite the large sequencing depth. Based on pairwise subsampling, the degree of clonotype sharing among donors was expected to be affected by sequencing depth.

TCR CDR3 regions were amplified from genomic DNA by multiplex PCR using the deep immunoSEQ assay. Extracted genomic DNA from each cell subset was spread evenly across all wells of several immunoSEQ 96-well plates, with each plate serving as a replicate. For sorted subsets, around 200 ng genomic DNA, equal to about 30,000 T cell genomes, was loaded into each replicate PCR. Purified libraries were measured with a Qubit 3.0 fluorometer, size-checked on a Bioanalyzer 2100, and measured again with the KAPA Library Quantification kit. A separate single-read 150-cycle Illumina NextSeq 550 flow cell was used to sequence each immunoSEQ 96-well plate. The source study handled its data this way. Because only junctional sequences without quality scores were contained in the immunoSEQ output, filtering matching that applied to full-length reads could not be performed. To assign V/J genes and CDR3, sequences were annotated against IMGT germline references using PyIR, a Python wrapper for IgBLAST v1.9. Reads were removed for weak V/J assignments (E-value above 1e-6), missing CDR3, stop codons, out-of-frame junctions, or ambiguous translated residues. V3J clonotypes were defined as sequences sharing the same inferred V gene, J gene, and CDR3 amino acid sequence. The percentage overlap between two repertoires was calculated by dividing the number of shared unique clonotypes by the size of the smaller repertoire. Repertoire richness was assessed with RTK rarefaction, the Chao1 estimator, and Recon v2.1 estimates of unobserved clonotypes. OLGA was used to compute generation probabilities for all TCRbeta clonotypes that the gDNA method yielded from a few donors. The table was pulled from immuneACCESS by TCRdb, which kept in-frame rearrangements only. Such tables lose some clones; where checked, under half of the loss comes from unresolved V genes, and the rest has no known cause. The V and J calls and clone size were taken over from that table, and D and trimming were inferred from the DNA. In all, the sample holds millions of clones, and 93% of those were seen once. The leading ten clones occupy under 0.45% of the sample.

Donors were healthy HIV-negative adults with no recently reported acute infections or vaccinations. Only Caucasian adults living in Nashville, Tennessee, USA were represented among the donors. Magnetic negative selection was used to enrich CD4+ T cells, after which naive cells were positively selected on CD45RA and the negative fraction became the memory subset. Blood was collected by leukapheresis, and PBMCs were isolated by Ficoll-Histopaque density gradient centrifugation and then cryopreserved in liquid nitrogen vapor phase. Purity and quantity of every magnetically sorted T cell population were checked by analytical flow cytometry. Genomic DNA was isolated from every sorted fraction and measured by UV absorbance on a Nanodrop 2000c. The germline V gene gives CDR1 as MDHEN and CDR2 as SYDVKM. V trim: 8 bases; J trim: 8 bases; unmatched bases: 6. The CDR3 contains 13 residues, cysteine and phenylalanine counted. The kept DNA is CDR3 alone, 39 bases in frame from the first base.

The clonotype was recovered from a man aged 18 to 35 in good health. Some clones in this sample may be carry-over from other donors' samples. The material sequenced was naive CD4+ T cells from PBMCs. In light of the paper, this sample's cell subset or site label describes: CD45RA+ positively selected. The rearrangement combines TRBV28 with TRBJ1-4, and 9 junction bases match TRBD1. The DNA sequence follows: TGTGCCAGCCACCGGGACAGGGAGGAAAAACTGTTTTTT. Its protein product is CASHRDREEKLFF.